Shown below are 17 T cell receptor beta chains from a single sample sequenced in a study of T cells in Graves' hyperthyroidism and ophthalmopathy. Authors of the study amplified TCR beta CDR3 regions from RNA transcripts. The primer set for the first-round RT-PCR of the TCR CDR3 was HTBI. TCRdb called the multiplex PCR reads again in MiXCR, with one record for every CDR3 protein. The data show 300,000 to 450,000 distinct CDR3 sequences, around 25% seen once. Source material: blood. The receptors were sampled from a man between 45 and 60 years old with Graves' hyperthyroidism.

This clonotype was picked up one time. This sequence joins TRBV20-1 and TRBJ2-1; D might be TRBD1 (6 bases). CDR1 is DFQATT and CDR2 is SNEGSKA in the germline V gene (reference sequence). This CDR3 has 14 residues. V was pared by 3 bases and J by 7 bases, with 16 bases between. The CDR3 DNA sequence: TGCAGTGCTAGTCCTCAGACAGGTCAGAATGAGCAGTTCTTC. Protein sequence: CSASPQTGQNEQFF.

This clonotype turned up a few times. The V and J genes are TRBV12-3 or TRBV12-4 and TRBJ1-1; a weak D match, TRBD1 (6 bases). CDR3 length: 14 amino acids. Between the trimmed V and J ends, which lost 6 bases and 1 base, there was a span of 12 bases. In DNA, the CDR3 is TGTGCCAGCAGCGGAGGGGGGCCGAACACTGAAGCTTTCTTT. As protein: CASSGGGPNTEAFF.

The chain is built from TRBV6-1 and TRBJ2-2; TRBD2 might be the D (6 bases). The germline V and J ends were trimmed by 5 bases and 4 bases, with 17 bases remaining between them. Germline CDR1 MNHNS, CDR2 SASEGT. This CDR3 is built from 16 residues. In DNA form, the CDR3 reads TGTGCCAGCAGTCCACCCGCCGGGACTCGCACCGGGGAGCTGTTTTTT. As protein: CASSPPAGTRTGELFF.

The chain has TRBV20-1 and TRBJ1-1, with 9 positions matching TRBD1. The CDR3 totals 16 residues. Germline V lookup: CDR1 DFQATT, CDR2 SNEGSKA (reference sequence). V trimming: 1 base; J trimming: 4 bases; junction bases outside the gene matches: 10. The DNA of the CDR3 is TGCAGTGCTAGAGTAGACACAGGGGGCGTGATCACTGAAGCTTTCTTT. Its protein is CSARVDTGGVITEAFF.

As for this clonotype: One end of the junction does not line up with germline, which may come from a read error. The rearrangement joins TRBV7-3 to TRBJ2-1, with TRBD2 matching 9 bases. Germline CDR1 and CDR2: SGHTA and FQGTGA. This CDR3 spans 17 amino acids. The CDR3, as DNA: TGTACCAGCCCAAGACTAGCGGTCGCTAGCTCCTACAATGAGCAGTTCTTC. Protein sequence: CTSPRLAVASSYNEQFF. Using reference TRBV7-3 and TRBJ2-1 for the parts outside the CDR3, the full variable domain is GAGVSQTPSNKVTEKGKYVELRCDPISGHTALYWYRQSLGQGPEFLIYFQGTGAADDSGLPNDRFFAVRPEGSVSTLKIQRTERGDSAVYLCTSPRLAVASSYNEQFFGPGTRLTVL.

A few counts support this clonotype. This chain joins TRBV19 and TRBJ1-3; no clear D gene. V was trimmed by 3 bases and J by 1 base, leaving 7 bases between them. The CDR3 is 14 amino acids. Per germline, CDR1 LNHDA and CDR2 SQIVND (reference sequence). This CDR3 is CASSMGGSGNTIYF. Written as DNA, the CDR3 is TGTGCCAGTAGTATGGGAGGGTCTGGAAACACCATATATTTT.

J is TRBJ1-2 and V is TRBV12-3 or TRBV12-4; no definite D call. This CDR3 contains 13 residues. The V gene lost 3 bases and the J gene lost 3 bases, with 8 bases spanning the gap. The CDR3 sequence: CASSLQFDYGYTF. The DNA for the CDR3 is TGTGCCAGCAGTTTGCAGTTCGACTATGGCTACACCTTC.

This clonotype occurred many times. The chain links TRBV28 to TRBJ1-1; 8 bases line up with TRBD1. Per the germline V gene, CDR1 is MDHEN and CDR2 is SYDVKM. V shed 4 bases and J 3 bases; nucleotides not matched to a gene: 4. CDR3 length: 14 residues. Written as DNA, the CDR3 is TGTGCCAGCAGTTCCTACAGGGGGGACACTGAAGCTTTCTTT. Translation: CASSSYRGDTEAFF.

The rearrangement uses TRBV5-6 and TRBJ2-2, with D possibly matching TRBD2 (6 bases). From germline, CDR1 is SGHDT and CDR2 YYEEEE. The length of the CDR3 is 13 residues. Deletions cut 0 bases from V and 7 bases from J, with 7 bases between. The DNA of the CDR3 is TGTGCCAGCAGCTTGGCAGCGGGCGGGGAGCTGTTTTTT. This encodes CASSLAAGGELFF.

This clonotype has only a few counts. The CDR3 here is CAYGAKTQYF. The CDR3 nucleotides read TGTGCCTACGGGGCGAAGACCCAGTACTTC. This sequence joins TRBV30 and TRBJ2-5; the D call may be TRBD1 or TRBD2 (5 bases each). Between the trimmed V and J ends, which lost 7 bases and 6 bases, there was a span of 9 bases. Per the germline V gene, CDR1 is GTSNPN and CDR2 is SVGIG (reference sequence). This CDR3 is 10 amino acids long.

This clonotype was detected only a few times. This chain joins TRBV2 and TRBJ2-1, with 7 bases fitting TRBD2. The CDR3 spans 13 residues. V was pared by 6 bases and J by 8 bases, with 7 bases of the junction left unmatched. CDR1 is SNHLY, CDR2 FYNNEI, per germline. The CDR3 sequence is CASREGGPHEQFF. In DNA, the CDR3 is TGTGCCAGCAGAGAGGGAGGGCCCCATGAGCAGTTCTTC.

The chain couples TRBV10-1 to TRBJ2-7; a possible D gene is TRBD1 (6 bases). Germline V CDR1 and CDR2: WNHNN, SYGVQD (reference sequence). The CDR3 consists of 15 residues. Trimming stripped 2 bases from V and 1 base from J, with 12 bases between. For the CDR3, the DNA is TGCGCCAGCAGTGAGGCCGGGACACCATCCTACGAGCAGTACTTC. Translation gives CASSEAGTPSYEQYF.

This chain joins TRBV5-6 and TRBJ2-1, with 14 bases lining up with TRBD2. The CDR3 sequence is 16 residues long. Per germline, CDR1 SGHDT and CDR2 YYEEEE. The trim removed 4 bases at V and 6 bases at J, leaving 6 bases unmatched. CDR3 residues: CASSGRTSGRSNEQFF. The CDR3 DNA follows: TGTGCCAGCAGCGGGAGGACTAGCGGGAGGTCCAATGAGCAGTTCTTC.

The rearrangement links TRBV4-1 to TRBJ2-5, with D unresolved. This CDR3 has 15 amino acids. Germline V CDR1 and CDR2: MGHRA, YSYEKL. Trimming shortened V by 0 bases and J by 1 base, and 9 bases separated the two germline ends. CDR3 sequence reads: CASSQEGWAQETQYF. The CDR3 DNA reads TGCGCCAGCAGCCAAGAGGGTTGGGCCCAAGAGACCCAGTACTTC.

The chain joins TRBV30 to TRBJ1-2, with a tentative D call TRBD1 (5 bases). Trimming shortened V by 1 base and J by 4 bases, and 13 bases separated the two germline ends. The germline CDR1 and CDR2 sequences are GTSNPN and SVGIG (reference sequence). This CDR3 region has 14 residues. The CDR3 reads CAWSAPDTGYGYTF. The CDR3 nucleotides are TGTGCCTGGAGTGCCCCGGACACAGGCTATGGCTACACCTTC.

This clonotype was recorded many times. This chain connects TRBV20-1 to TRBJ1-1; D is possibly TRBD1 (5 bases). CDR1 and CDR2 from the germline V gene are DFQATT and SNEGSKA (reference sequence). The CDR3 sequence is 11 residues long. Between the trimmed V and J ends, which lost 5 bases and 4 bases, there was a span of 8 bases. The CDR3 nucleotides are TGCAGTGCTTGGGACTTCACTGAAGCTTTCTTT. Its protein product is CSAWDFTEAFF.

CDR3 loop: CASSLSTPQGGLGNEQFF. The CDR3 bases are TGTGCCAGCAGCTTAAGTACCCCTCAGGGAGGCCTAGGCAATGAGCAGTTCTTC. The gene calls are TRBV7-2 and TRBJ2-1; D might be TRBD2 (6 bases). Trimming took off 2 bases at V and 6 bases at J, with 23 bases between the two ends. From germline, CDR1 is SGHTA and CDR2 FQGNSA. This CDR3 spans 18 amino acids. The variable domain in full, completed from reference TRBV7-2 and TRBJ2-1, reads GAGVSQSPSNKVTEKGKDVELRCDPISGHTALYWYRQSLGQGLEFLIYFQGNSAPDKSGLPSDRFSAERTGGSVSTLTIQRTQQEDSAVYLCASSLSTPQGGLGNEQFFGPGTRLTVL.